This T cell receptor beta chain was recorded in a study of shared clonotypes between healthy human individuals. Study details: For every donor, three CD4 naive, three CD4 memory, two CD8 naive and one CD8 memory plates were used. Study results and caveats: In having few donors, the study represented limited genetic and exposure-history diversity.

To note about this clone: Its antigen is undetermined.

CDR1 is SGHTA and CDR2 is FQGTGA in the germline V gene. V was clipped by 5 bases and J by 0 bases, with 11 bases between them. The CDR3 consists of 15 residues. Each subset's genomic DNA was shared equally among a number of immunoSEQ plates. Only in-frame clones appear in the TCRdb table, and some are missing; sequencing was by immunoSEQ multiplex PCR. The top ten hold about 0.94% of the sample, which has about a million clones, 60% to 80% seen once. The sequence came from a man between 18 and 29 years old in good health. Some clones in this sample may be carry-over from other donors' samples. Source material: memory CD4+ T cells from PBMCs. Subset specified: CD45RA-negative fraction. The chain links TRBV7-3 to TRBJ2-1; D perhaps matches TRBD2 (5 bases). This chain's CDR3 is CASSTGVSSYNEQFF. In DNA, the CDR3 is TGTGCCAGCAGCACCGGGGTAAGCTCCTACAATGAGCAGTTCTTC. Full variable domain (missing parts from reference TRBV7-3 and TRBJ2-1): GAGVSQTPSNKVTEKGKYVELRCDPISGHTALYWYRQSLGQGPEFLIYFQGTGAADDSGLPNDRFFAVRPEGSVSTLKIQRTERGDSAVYLCASSTGVSSYNEQFFGPGTRLTVL.